This is a list of T cell receptor beta chains from one sample in a study of shared clonotypes between healthy human individuals. Method: immunoSEQ multiplex PCR; TCRdb's copy keeps in-frame clones and lacks some. The data show about 700,000 clones, with under 95% seen just once and approximately 25% held by the top ten. Sequenced sample: naive CD8+ T cells sorted from blood. Receptor source: a young man in good health. Each CDR3 is given with its conserved first and last residue. The D gene is left open where the match is weak. The size field is filled for only some rows; it gives once, few, many or a size class.

J: TRBJ2-3
V: TRBV5-4
size: NA
D: TRBD2
DNA: TGTGCCAGCAGCTTGGAGGTTAGCGGGAGTGTTAGTGCGGACACAGATACGCAGTATTTT
CDR3: CASSLEVSGSVSADTDTQYF

J: TRBJ2-5
V: TRBV28
size: NA
D: TRBD1
DNA: TGTGCCAGCAGTTTCTTAGCAGGGGGAGAGACCCAGTACTTC
CDR3: CASSFLAGGETQYF

J: TRBJ2-2
V: TRBV2
size: NA
D: NA
DNA: TGTGCCAGCACACCCGAGGCCGGGGAGCTGTTTTTT
CDR3: CASTPEAGELFF

J: TRBJ2-1
V: TRBV2
size: once
D: TRBD1
DNA: TGTGCCAGCAGTGAAGCTTTGACAGGGGGAATTTACAATGAGCAGTTCTTC
CDR3: CASSEALTGGIYNEQFF

J: TRBJ1-5
V: TRBV13
size: NA
D: NA
DNA: TGTGCCAGCAGCTTACGGGGAAGCAATCAGCCCCAGCATTTT
CDR3: CASSLRGSNQPQHF

J: TRBJ2-5
V: TRBV7-9
size: NA
D: NA
DNA: TGTGCCAGCAGCTTAGGGGGGTCAGAGACCCAGTACTTC
CDR3: CASSLGGSETQYF

J: TRBJ1-2
V: TRBV27
size: once
D: TRBD1
DNA: TGTGCCAGCAGTTTAGACGGGGGACAGTCCTATGGCTACACCTTC
CDR3: CASSLDGGQSYGYTF

J: TRBJ1-2
V: TRBV4-1
size: NA
D: NA
DNA: TGCGCCAGCAGCCCAAGGGACAATTCTAACTATGGCTACACCTTC
CDR3: CASSPRDNSNYGYTF

J: TRBJ1-3
V: TRBV25-1
size: NA
D: NA
DNA: TGTGCCAGCAGTGAATTTCAGGTTCTCTCTGGAAACACCATATATTTT
CDR3: CASSEFQVLSGNTIYF

J: TRBJ2-5
V: TRBV29-1
size: NA
D: NA
DNA: TGCAGCGGAACGCGGGGTGAAGAGACCCAGTACTTC
CDR3: CSGTRGEETQYF

J: TRBJ2-7
V: TRBV6-1
size: NA
D: NA
DNA: TGTGCCAGCAGTAAGACAGATCCTTCGTTCCCCAAGTACTTC
CDR3: CASSKTDPSFPKYF

J: TRBJ2-7
V: TRBV28
size: NA
D: TRBD1
DNA: TGTGCCAGCAGTTCCGGTACCGGGACAGGGGTATACGAGCAGTACTTC
CDR3: CASSSGTGTGVYEQYF

J: TRBJ2-1
V: TRBV7-9
size: NA
D: NA
DNA: TGTGCCAGCAGCTTAGGGAGGGGTGGCGAGCAGTTCTTC
CDR3: CASSLGRGGEQFF

J: TRBJ2-1
V: TRBV2
size: NA
D: TRBD2
DNA: TGTGCCAGCAGACTAGCGGGAGTCGATGAGCAGTTCTTC
CDR3: CASRLAGVDEQFF

J: TRBJ2-7
V: TRBV11-2
size: NA
D: TRBD2
DNA: TGTGCCAGCAGGCCCGGGACTAGCGGAGCCTACGAGCAGTACTTC
CDR3: CASRPGTSGAYEQYF

J: TRBJ1-5
V: TRBV15
size: NA
D: NA
DNA: TGTGCCACCAGCAGAACCCCGGGGAGCAATCAGCCCCAGCATTTT
CDR3: CATSRTPGSNQPQHF

J: TRBJ2-3
V: TRBV7-7
size: NA
D: NA
DNA: TGTGCCAGCAGCTTAAGCGGGAGCACAGATACGCAGTATTTT
CDR3: CASSLSGSTDTQYF

J: TRBJ2-1
V: TRBV19
size: once
D: TRBD2
DNA: TGTGCCAGTCGTCTAGCGGGCTTCGATGAGCAGTTCTTC
CDR3: CASRLAGFDEQFF

J: TRBJ2-3
V: TRBV29-1
size: NA
D: NA
DNA: TGCAGCGTGGTGGTAAGCTTTGCGCAGTATTTT
CDR3: CSVVVSFAQYF

J: TRBJ2-3
V: TRBV2
size: NA
D: NA
DNA: TGTGCCAGCTGGATGTTAGCGGCGTATTTT
CDR3: CASWMLAAYF

J: TRBJ1-2
V: TRBV14
size: NA
D: NA
DNA: TGTGCCAGCAGCCCAGACTTTTCTAACTATGGCTACACCTTC
CDR3: CASSPDFSNYGYTF

J: TRBJ2-7
V: TRBV6-1
size: NA
D: NA
DNA: TGTGCCAGCAGTGAATACGGGAGCTCCTACGAGCAGTACTTC
CDR3: CASSEYGSSYEQYF

J: TRBJ2-1
V: TRBV4-2
size: few
D: NA
DNA: TGTGCCAGCAGCCAAGAAGGCAGGGGGGGCTACAATGAGCAGTTCTTC
CDR3: CASSQEGRGGYNEQFF

J: TRBJ2-1
V: TRBV10-2
size: NA
D: NA
DNA: TGCGCCAGCAGTGAGATCTCCGGACAGCACTCCTACAATGAGCAGTTCTTC
CDR3: CASSEISGQHSYNEQFF

J: TRBJ2-1
V: TRBV5-4
size: NA
D: NA
DNA: TGTGCCAGCACCCAAGCGCGGGACAAAAACCCCTACAATGAGCAGTTCTTC
CDR3: CASTQARDKNPYNEQFF

J: TRBJ2-1
V: TRBV9
size: NA
D: TRBD1
DNA: TGTGCCAGCAGCGCTCCCGGGACAGCGTCCTACAATGAGCAGTTCTTC
CDR3: CASSAPGTASYNEQFF

J: TRBJ2-7
V: TRBV19
size: once
D: NA
DNA: TGTGCCAGTAGTATAGCTTTGGGCAGCTACGAGCAGTACTTC
CDR3: CASSIALGSYEQYF

J: TRBJ2-3
V: TRBV5-6
size: NA
D: TRBD1
DNA: TGTGCCAGCAGCTTTGGGACAGGGGGCACAGATACGCAGTATTTT
CDR3: CASSFGTGGTDTQYF

J: TRBJ2-7
V: TRBV4-3
size: NA
D: TRBD1
DNA: TGCGCCAGCGGCCAGGACAGGGACCACTACGAGCAGTACTTC
CDR3: CASGQDRDHYEQYF

J: TRBJ2-1
V: TRBV27
size: NA
D: NA
DNA: TGTGCCAGCAGTTTATTACCAGGGATGTCCTACAATGAGCAGTTCTTC
CDR3: CASSLLPGMSYNEQFF

J: TRBJ2-7
V: TRBV5-4
size: NA
D: TRBD2
DNA: TGTGCCAGCAGCCAGGGACTAGCGGGAGGAATATACGAGCAGTACTTC
CDR3: CASSQGLAGGIYEQYF

J: TRBJ2-5
V: TRBV7-7
size: NA
D: NA
DNA: TGTGCCAGCAGCACACGCTACCAAGAGACCCAGTACTTC
CDR3: CASSTRYQETQYF

J: TRBJ2-7
V: TRBV4-1
size: NA
D: NA
DNA: TGCGCCAGCAGCCAACCAAGCGCCGGGTTTAGGGTATACGAGCAGTACTTC
CDR3: CASSQPSAGFRVYEQYF

J: TRBJ1-5
V: TRBV11-2
size: NA
D: NA
DNA: TGTGCCAGCAGCTTAGGGGGGGGGCTAACTAGCAATCAGCCCCAGCATTTT
CDR3: CASSLGGGLTSNQPQHF

J: TRBJ2-1
V: TRBV14
size: NA
D: NA
DNA: TGTGCCAGCAGCGCGGGATTGAAGCAGTTCTTC
CDR3: CASSAGLKQFF

J: TRBJ2-2
V: TRBV27
size: NA
D: NA
DNA: TGTGCCAGCAGTTTATCGGGCACCGGGGAGCTGTTTTTT
CDR3: CASSLSGTGELFF

J: TRBJ2-4
V: TRBV28
size: NA
D: NA
DNA: TGTGCCAGCAGTCATGACATCGACATTCAGTACTTC
CDR3: CASSHDIDIQYF

J: TRBJ2-1
V: TRBV5-8
size: NA
D: NA
DNA: TGTGCCAGCAGCTTGGTAACGGGTTCCGATGAGCAGTTCTTC
CDR3: CASSLVTGSDEQFF

J: TRBJ2-1
V: TRBV5-4
size: NA
D: NA
DNA: TGTGCCAGCAGCTTGACAGGTGCCTCCTACAATGAGCAGTTCTTC
CDR3: CASSLTGASYNEQFF

J: TRBJ2-7
V: TRBV7-9
size: few
D: TRBD2
DNA: TGTGCCAGCAGCTTGCCGGGACTAACCTACGAGCAGTACTTC
CDR3: CASSLPGLTYEQYF

J: TRBJ1-1
V: TRBV6-5
size: NA
D: TRBD1
DNA: TGTGCCAGCAGCCGACCGGGACAGGGCCATGAAGCTTTCTTT
CDR3: CASSRPGQGHEAFF

J: TRBJ2-7
V: TRBV7-9
size: NA
D: NA
DNA: TGTGCCAGCAGTTACGGGAACAGGGTATTCGAGCAGTACTTC
CDR3: CASSYGNRVFEQYF

J: TRBJ2-3
V: TRBV7-2
size: NA
D: NA
DNA: TGTGCCAGCAGCCCACGGTCTGGTGCCGCTTACACAGATACGCAGTATTTT
CDR3: CASSPRSGAAYTDTQYF

J: TRBJ2-7
V: TRBV6-4
size: NA
D: NA
DNA: TGTGCCAGCAGTATAGTCGCCGGGGGCATCTACGAGCAGTACTTC
CDR3: CASSIVAGGIYEQYF

J: TRBJ2-7
V: TRBV7-6
size: NA
D: NA
DNA: TGTGCCAGCAGCTTAGAGGGCTGGACCGGAGCCAACGAGCAGTACTTC
CDR3: CASSLEGWTGANEQYF

J: TRBJ2-7
V: TRBV5-1
size: NA
D: TRBD2
DNA: TGCGCCAGCAGCGACGGGACTAGCGAGGGTTACGAGCAGTACTTC
CDR3: CASSDGTSEGYEQYF

J: TRBJ1-1
V: TRBV30
size: NA
D: NA
DNA: TGTGCCTCAGGGACGTACACTGAAGCTTTCTTT
CDR3: CASGTYTEAFF

J: TRBJ2-1
V: TRBV7-9
size: NA
D: TRBD2
DNA: TGTGCCAGCACGTCCGATAGCGGGAGGCTTTACAATGAGCAGTTCTTC
CDR3: CASTSDSGRLYNEQFF

J: TRBJ2-3
V: TRBV4-2
size: once
D: NA
DNA: TGTGCCAGCAGCCAAGAAGACCCTAAGGGAGCAAAAGATACGCAGTATTTT
CDR3: CASSQEDPKGAKDTQYF

J: TRBJ1-5
V: TRBV11-2
size: NA
D: NA
DNA: TGTGCCAGCAGCTTTCCCAATCAGCCCCAGCATTTT
CDR3: CASSFPNQPQHF

J: TRBJ2-7
V: TRBV27
size: NA
D: TRBD1
DNA: TGTGCCAGCAGTTCCAGGGGGCGCTTGTCCGAGCAGTACTTC
CDR3: CASSSRGRLSEQYF

J: TRBJ1-2
V: TRBV4-1
size: once
D: NA
DNA: TGCGCCAGCAGTCCAGGGCCGAACTATGGCTACACCTTC
CDR3: CASSPGPNYGYTF

J: TRBJ2-1
V: TRBV6-5
size: NA
D: NA
DNA: TGTGCCAGCAGTTCGACCCCCACTACTAGGTTTGTTGAGCAGTTCTTC
CDR3: CASSSTPTTRFVEQFF

J: TRBJ1-1
V: TRBV6-5
size: NA
D: NA
DNA: TGTGCCAGCAGTTACGGTTTAGGGGCTGGTACTGAAGCTTTCTTT
CDR3: CASSYGLGAGTEAFF

J: TRBJ2-1
V: TRBV7-8
size: NA
D: TRBD2
DNA: TGTGCCAGCAGCCCCCCGACTAGCGGGTTCTACAATGAGCAGTTCTTC
CDR3: CASSPPTSGFYNEQFF

J: TRBJ2-3
V: TRBV6-1
size: NA
D: NA
DNA: TGTGCCAGCGGACGAAGGGGTATGGATACGCAGTATTTT
CDR3: CASGRRGMDTQYF

J: TRBJ2-7
V: TRBV2
size: NA
D: NA
DNA: TGTGCCAGCAGTGTAAGGGCCTTCGGGAGAGGATCCTACGAGCAGTACTTC
CDR3: CASSVRAFGRGSYEQYF

J: TRBJ2-1
V: TRBV19
size: NA
D: NA
DNA: TGTGCCAGTAGTATTATCCCGGACTACAATGAGCAGTTCTTC
CDR3: CASSIIPDYNEQFF

J: TRBJ2-1
V: TRBV7-9
size: NA
D: TRBD2
DNA: TGTGCCAGCAGCTGGGGACTAAGCTCCTACAATGAGCAGTTCTTC
CDR3: CASSWGLSSYNEQFF

J: TRBJ2-1
V: TRBV29-1
size: NA
D: NA
DNA: TGCAGCGTTGACAAGAGGACTGGCTACAATGAGCAGTTCTTC
CDR3: CSVDKRTGYNEQFF